The clone carrying this T cell receptor beta chain has just a few counts. This entry belongs to a study of cytomegalovirus exposure and HLA in healthy donors. 13 Jbeta primers and 60 Vbeta primers were used for the PCR. The method was immunoSEQ multiplex PCR; TCRdb's version includes in-frame clones alone and lacks a portion of them. The table lists roughly 80,000 clones, 72% of them singletons. The CDR3 extends over 15 amino acids. The V segment lost 1 base and the J segment 5 bases; nucleotides outside the gene matches: 4. CDR1 SEHNR and CDR2 FQNEAQ come from the germline V gene (reference sequence).

The chain uses TRBV7-9 and TRBJ1-1; 10 bases are a match to TRBD1. This clonotype was sampled from a man between 60 and 70 years old in good health and CMV-seropositive. The specimen sequenced was PBMCs. The CDR3 loop is CASSLGDRGDTEAFF. The DNA of the CDR3 is TGTGCCAGCAGCTTAGGGGACAGGGGCGATACTGAAGCTTTCTTT.